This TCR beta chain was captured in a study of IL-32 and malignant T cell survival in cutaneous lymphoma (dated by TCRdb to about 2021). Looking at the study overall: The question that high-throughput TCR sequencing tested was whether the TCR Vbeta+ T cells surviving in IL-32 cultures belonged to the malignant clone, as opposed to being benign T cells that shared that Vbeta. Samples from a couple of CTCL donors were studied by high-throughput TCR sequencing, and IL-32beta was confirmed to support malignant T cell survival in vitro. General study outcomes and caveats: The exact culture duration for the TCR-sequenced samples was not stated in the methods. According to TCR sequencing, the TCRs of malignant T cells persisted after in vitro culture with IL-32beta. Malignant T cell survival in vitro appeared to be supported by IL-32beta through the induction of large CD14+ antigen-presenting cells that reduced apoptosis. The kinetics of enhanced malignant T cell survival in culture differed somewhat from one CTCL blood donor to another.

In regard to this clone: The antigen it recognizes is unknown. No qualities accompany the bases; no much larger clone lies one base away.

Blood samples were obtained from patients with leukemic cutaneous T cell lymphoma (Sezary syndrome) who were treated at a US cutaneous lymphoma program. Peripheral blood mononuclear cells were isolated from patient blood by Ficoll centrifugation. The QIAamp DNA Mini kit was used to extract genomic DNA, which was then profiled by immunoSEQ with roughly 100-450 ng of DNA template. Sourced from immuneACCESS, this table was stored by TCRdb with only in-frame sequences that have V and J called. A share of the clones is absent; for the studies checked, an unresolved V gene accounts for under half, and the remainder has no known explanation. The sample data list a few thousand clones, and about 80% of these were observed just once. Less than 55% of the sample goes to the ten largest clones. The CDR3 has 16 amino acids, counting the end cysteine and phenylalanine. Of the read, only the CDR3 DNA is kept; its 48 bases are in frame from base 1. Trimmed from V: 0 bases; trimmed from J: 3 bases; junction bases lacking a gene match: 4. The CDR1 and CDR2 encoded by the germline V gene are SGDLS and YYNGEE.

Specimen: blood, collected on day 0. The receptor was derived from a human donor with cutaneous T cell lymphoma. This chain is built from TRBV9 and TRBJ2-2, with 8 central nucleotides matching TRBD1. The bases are TGTGCCAGCAGCGTAGCGGGACAGGCTTACACCGGGGAGCTGTTTTTT. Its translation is CASSVAGQAYTGELFF.